The 24 T cell receptor beta chains below all came from one sample that was sequenced in a study of CD8 T cells in ankylosing spondylitis. General study findings and limits: Among TCR beta sequences, a motif of eight highly homologous variants appeared characteristic of ankylosing spondylitis blood.

TCRdb redid the calling of the 5' RACE reads with MiXCR, one entry per CDR3 protein. Found here are about 460,000 distinct CDR3 sequences, approximately 5% of them singletons; the top ten hold 3% to 4%. No antigen is known for these receptors. The specimen sequenced was blood, either unsorted or a sorted T cell fraction (not recorded which). Source of these receptors: a male donor with ankylosing spondylitis.

Many counts were recorded for this clonotype. The rearrangement uses TRBV27 and TRBJ2-7, with D tentatively TRBD1 or TRBD2 (6 bases each). Trimming pared 5 bases from V and 5 bases from J, leaving 16 bases between. The CDR3 runs 14 residues. CDR1 is MNHEY, CDR2 SMNVEV, per germline (reference sequence). For the CDR3, the DNA is TGTGCCAGCAGTCTGGTGAGGAGGGGGGACGAGCAGTACTTC. Amino acids: CASSLVRRGDEQYF.

This clonotype was recorded at least ten times. J is TRBJ2-1 and V is TRBV5-6; TRBD2 matches at 10 bases. The V gene end was trimmed by 4 bases and the J gene end by 12 bases; junction bases not matched to a gene: 7. Germline CDR1 reads SGHDT; CDR2 reads YYEEEE. The CDR3 has 13 residues. The CDR3 is CASSRPSGGRQFF. CDR3 in DNA: TGTGCCAGCAGCAGACCTAGCGGGGGCCGGCAGTTCTTC.

This clonotype showed up many times. The chain couples TRBV27 to TRBJ2-4; 10 bases fit TRBD1. This CDR3 is built from 15 residues. CDR1 is MNHEY, CDR2 SMNVEV, per germline (reference sequence). V shed 6 bases and J 8 bases; nucleotides not matched to a gene: 10. CDR3 protein: CASSPNRDRGYIQYF. In nucleotides, the CDR3 is TGTGCCAGCAGCCCTAACCGGGACAGGGGCTACATTCAGTACTTC.

This clonotype has ten or more counts. V usage is TRBV7-9 and J usage is TRBJ1-6; TRBD1 is a possible D gene (5 bases). With 5 bases removed from V and 3 bases from J, the gap between germline ends came to 11 bases. CDR3 length: 15 amino acids. The V gene's germline CDR1 is SEHNR and CDR2 FQNEAQ (reference sequence). CDR3 in DNA: TGTGCCAGCAGCCCCCAGGGCCTCTATAATTCACCCCTCCACTTT. Translation gives CASSPQGLYNSPLHF.

This clonotype appeared many times. The chain couples TRBV7-9 to TRBJ2-1, with 7 bases aligning to TRBD2. The CDR3 has 17 amino acids. The V gene end was trimmed by 1 base and the J gene end by 1 base; junction bases not matched to a gene: 7. Germline CDR1 SEHNR, CDR2 FQNEAQ (reference sequence). CDR3 amino acids: CASSLVGGSLSYNEQFF. CDR3 DNA sequence: TGTGCCAGCAGCTTAGTTGGCGGGAGTTTATCCTACAATGAGCAGTTCTTC.

The rearrangement uses TRBV4-1 and TRBJ2-7, with a weak D call TRBD1 (5 bases). Between the trimmed V and J ends, which lost 4 bases and 7 bases, there was a span of 26 bases. This CDR3 comprises 17 residues. CDR1 and CDR2 (germline): MGHRA, YSYEKL. The CDR3 loop reads CASSPNIWGSYFAEQYF. Written as DNA, the CDR3 is TGCGCCAGCAGCCCAAACATATGGGGCTCATACTTCGCGGAGCAGTACTTC.

This clonotype has ten or more counts. The chain combines TRBV5-1 with TRBJ1-4; D gene ambiguous. V lost 0 bases, J lost 5 bases, and 17 bases lay in between. The CDR3 has 17 residues. CDR1 is SGHRS, CDR2 YFSETQ, per germline. For the CDR3, the DNA is TGCGCCAGCAGCTTGGCCGGAGGATCCTTAGGAAATGAAAAACTGTTTTTT. It codes for CASSLAGGSLGNEKLFF.

This clonotype was counted ten times or more. This rearrangement joins TRBV20-1 to TRBJ2-7; either TRBD1 or TRBD2 may supply D (5 bases each). The CDR3 has 14 residues. CDR1 and CDR2 (germline): DFQATT, SNEGSKA (reference sequence). Between the trimmed V and J ends, which lost 0 bases and 2 bases, there was a span of 11 bases. The CDR3 loop reads CSARDGDQAYEQYF. CDR3 nucleotides: TGCAGTGCTAGAGATGGGGACCAGGCCTACGAGCAGTACTTC.

This clonotype was observed at least ten times. The chain links TRBV10-3 to TRBJ2-7; D is perhaps TRBD1 (5 bases). The CDR3 runs 12 residues. In germline, CDR1 is ENHRY, CDR2 SYGVKD. V was trimmed by 10 bases and J by 3 bases, leaving 13 bases between them. The chain's CDR3 is CATTARDYEQYF. The CDR3, as DNA: TGTGCCACAACGGCCAGGGACTACGAGCAGTACTTC.

In this sample, this clonotype turned up many times. The DNA for the CDR3 is TGCAGTGCTCCCCTAGAGCACGAGACCCAGTACTTC. Protein product: CSAPLEHETQYF. V and J are TRBV20-1 and TRBJ2-5, with D unclear. The V gene lost 5 bases and the J gene lost 5 bases, with 12 bases spanning the gap. The CDR3 spans 12 residues. Per germline, CDR1 DFQATT and CDR2 SNEGSKA (reference sequence).

This clonotype has a count of ten or more. The chain combines TRBV27 with TRBJ1-4, with a weak D call TRBD1 (6 bases). CDR3 length equals 16 residues. Germline CDR1 reads MNHEY; CDR2 reads SMNVEV (reference sequence). V was cut by 3 bases and J by 8 bases, with 19 bases left in between. CDR3 region: CASSFDRRLGSEKLFF. The CDR3 region has the DNA TGTGCCAGCAGTTTTGACAGGAGGTTGGGGAGCGAAAAACTGTTTTTT. Filled out from reference TRBV27 and TRBJ1-4, the complete variable domain reads EAQVTQNPRYLITVTGKKLTVTCSQNMNHEYMSWYRQDPGLGLRQIYYSMNVEVTDKGDVPEGYKVSRKEKRNFPLILESPSPNQTSLYFCASSFDRRLGSEKLFFGSGTQLSVL.

J is TRBJ1-2 and V is TRBV28; TRBD1 matches at 7 bases. V trimming: 6 bases; J trimming: 4 bases; junction bases outside the gene matches: 14. Germline assignment: CDR1 MDHEN and CDR2 SYDVKM. The CDR3 contains 16 residues. CDR3 coding DNA: TGTGCCAGCAGCTACAATCTGGGACAGACTCGCTATGGCTACACCTTC. Encoded protein: CASSYNLGQTRYGYTF.

This clonotype appeared many times. The J gene is TRBJ2-7, the V gene TRBV20-1; D is ambiguous. Trimming took 8 bases from V and 6 from J, leaving 17 bases between them. The CDR3 is 12 residues long. CDR1 and CDR2 from the germline V gene are DFQATT and SNEGSKA (reference sequence). CDR3 in DNA: TGCAGTCGACCCAACCCCAGCCGCGAGCAGTACTTC. It translates to CSRPNPSREQYF.

This clonotype was observed at least ten times. The chain is built from TRBV6-6 and TRBJ1-1; D gene ambiguous. CDR3 size: 13 residues. Per germline, CDR1 MNHNY and CDR2 SVGAGI (reference sequence). The V and J ends lost 6 bases and 0 bases respectively, with 8 bases between them. The CDR3 DNA reads TGTGCCAGCAGCCCCTTAATGAACACTGAAGCTTTCTTT. Its protein is CASSPLMNTEAFF.

This clonotype was seen repeatedly, ten times or more. The chain is built from TRBV28 and TRBJ2-2; 10 bases agree with TRBD2. The V segment lost 8 bases and the J segment 4 bases; nucleotides outside the gene matches: 7. The CDR3 covers 15 residues. The germline V gene has CDR1 MDHEN and CDR2 SYDVKM. DNA for the CDR3: TGTGCCAGCCACTCTAGCGGGAGAGGCACCGGGGAGCTGTTTTTT. Amino acids: CASHSSGRGTGELFF.

The rearrangement joins TRBV27 to TRBJ2-4, with 8 bases that match TRBD2. This CDR3 contains 14 residues. CDR1 is MNHEY, CDR2 SMNVEV, per germline (reference sequence). Trimming cost V 1 base and J 8 bases; bases outside gene matches: 4. The CDR3: CASSLYGGADIQYF. In DNA form, the CDR3 reads TGTGCCAGCAGTTTATACGGGGGGGCTGACATTCAGTACTTC.

V usage is TRBV7-3 and J usage is TRBJ2-1, with 12 bases fitting TRBD2. Germline assignment: CDR1 SGHTA and CDR2 FQGTGA. With 6 bases clipped from V and 8 bases from J, the junction kept 8 bases outside the gene matches. The CDR3 is made up of 15 amino acids. This CDR3 reads CASSFTSGGIDEQFF. CDR3 nucleotides: TGTGCCAGCAGTTTTACTAGCGGGGGGATCGATGAGCAGTTCTTC.

This clonotype was picked up many times. The chain recombines TRBV11-2 with TRBJ2-2; no definite D call. CDR3 size: 14 residues. The germline CDR1 and CDR2 sequences are SGHAT and FQNNGV. Trimming left V 1 base short and J 1 base short, with 4 bases between. CDR3 nucleotides: TGTGCCAGCAGCTTAGGGCAGAACACCGGGGAGCTGTTTTTT. It translates to CASSLGQNTGELFF. The whole variable domain, filled in from reference TRBV11-2 and TRBJ2-2, reads EAGVAQSPRYKIIEKRQSVAFWCNPISGHATLYWYQQILGQGPKLLIQFQNNGVVDDSQLPKDRFSAERLKGVDSTLKIQPAKLEDSAVYLCASSLGQNTGELFFGEGSRLTVL.

This clonotype was picked up many times. This sequence joins TRBV6-5 and TRBJ2-3, with TRBD2 matching over 9 bases. This CDR3 has 18 amino acids. After removal of 2 bases from V and 0 bases from J, the junction contained 9 bases not matched to a gene. The germline gives CDR1 MNHEY, CDR2 SVGAGI. CDR3: CASSYRREGRTSTDTQYF. Written as DNA, the CDR3 is TGTGCCAGCAGTTACCGGCGGGAGGGTAGAACAAGCACAGATACGCAGTATTTT.

This clonotype was found many times. This chain links TRBV20-1 with TRBJ2-2, with TRBD1 as a possible D gene (7 bases). The CDR3 covers 12 residues. Germline assignment: CDR1 DFQATT and CDR2 SNEGSKA (reference sequence). Trimming removed 5 bases from V and 6 bases from J, with 10 bases in between. The CDR3 DNA follows: TGCAGTGCTGACAGGGAGGCCGGGGAGCTGTTTTTT. Its translation: CSADREAGELFF.

In its sample, this clonotype was seen many times. V usage is TRBV7-2 and J usage is TRBJ2-5; 10 bases align to TRBD1. This CDR3 spans 15 amino acids. V lost 5 bases and J lost 6; bases outside the gene matches: 9. Per the germline V gene, CDR1 is SGHTA and CDR2 is FQGNSA. CDR3 residues: CASSKRTGGRQTQYF. Written as DNA, the CDR3 is TGTGCCAGCAGCAAAAGGACAGGGGGTAGACAGACCCAGTACTTC.

This clonotype was picked up a small number of times. The chain combines TRBV7-3 with TRBJ2-1; 13 nucleotides match TRBD2. CDR1 is SGHTA and CDR2 is FQGTGA in the germline V gene. V shed 5 bases and J 1 base; nucleotides not matched to a gene: 2. This CDR3 is built from 16 residues. The CDR3 nucleotides read TGTGCCAGCAGCCGACTAGCGGGGGGATCCTACAATGAGCAGTTCTTC. This codes for CASSRLAGGSYNEQFF. Filled out from reference TRBV7-3 and TRBJ2-1, the complete variable domain reads GAGVSQTPSNKVTEKGKYVELRCDPISGHTALYWYRQSLGQGPEFLIYFQGTGAADDSGLPNDRFFAVRPEGSVSTLKIQRTERGDSAVYLCASSRLAGGSYNEQFFGPGTRLTVL.

This clonotype was seen at least ten times. This chain uses TRBV9 with TRBJ2-3, with D possibly TRBD1 on 6 matching bases. The V end lost 0 bases, the J end lost 0 bases, and 11 bases lay between the germline ends. The germline gives CDR1 SGDLS, CDR2 YYNGEE. CDR3 length: 16 residues. CDR3: CASSVETGASTDTQYF. CDR3 in DNA: TGTGCCAGCAGCGTAGAGACAGGTGCTAGCACAGATACGCAGTATTTT.

This clonotype has at least ten counts. CDR3 loop: CASGTGRQPQHF. The CDR3 coding sequence is TGTGCCAGCGGGACAGGGCGTCAGCCCCAGCATTTT. The chain is built from TRBV7-9 and TRBJ1-5, with 9 bases lining up with TRBD1. The V gene's germline CDR1 is SEHNR and CDR2 FQNEAQ (reference sequence). V trimming: 8 bases; J trimming: 6 bases; junction bases outside the gene matches: 2. This CDR3 is built from 12 residues.